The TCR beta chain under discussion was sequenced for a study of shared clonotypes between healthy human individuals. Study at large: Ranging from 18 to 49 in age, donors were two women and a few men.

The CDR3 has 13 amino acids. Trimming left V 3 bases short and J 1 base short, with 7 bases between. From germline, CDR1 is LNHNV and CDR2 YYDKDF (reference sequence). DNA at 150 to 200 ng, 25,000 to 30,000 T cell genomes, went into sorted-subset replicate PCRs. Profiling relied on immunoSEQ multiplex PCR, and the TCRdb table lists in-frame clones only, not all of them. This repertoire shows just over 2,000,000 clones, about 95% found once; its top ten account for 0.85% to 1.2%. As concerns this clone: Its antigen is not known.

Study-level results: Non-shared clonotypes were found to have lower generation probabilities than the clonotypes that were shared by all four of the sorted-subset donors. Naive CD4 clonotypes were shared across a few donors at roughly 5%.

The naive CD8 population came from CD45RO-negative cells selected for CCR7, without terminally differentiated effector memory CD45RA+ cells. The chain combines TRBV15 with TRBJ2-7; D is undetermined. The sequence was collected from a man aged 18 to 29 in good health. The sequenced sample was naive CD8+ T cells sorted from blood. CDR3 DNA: TGTGCCACCAGCAGGGAGTCTTCCTACGAGCAGTACTTC. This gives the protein CATSRESSYEQYF. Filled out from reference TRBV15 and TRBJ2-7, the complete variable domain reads DAMVIQNPRYQVTQFGKPVTLSCSQTLNHNVMYWYQQKSSQAPKLLFHYYDKDFNNEADTPDNFQSRRPNTSFCFLDIRSPGLGDTAMYLCATSRESSYEQYFGPGTRLTVT.